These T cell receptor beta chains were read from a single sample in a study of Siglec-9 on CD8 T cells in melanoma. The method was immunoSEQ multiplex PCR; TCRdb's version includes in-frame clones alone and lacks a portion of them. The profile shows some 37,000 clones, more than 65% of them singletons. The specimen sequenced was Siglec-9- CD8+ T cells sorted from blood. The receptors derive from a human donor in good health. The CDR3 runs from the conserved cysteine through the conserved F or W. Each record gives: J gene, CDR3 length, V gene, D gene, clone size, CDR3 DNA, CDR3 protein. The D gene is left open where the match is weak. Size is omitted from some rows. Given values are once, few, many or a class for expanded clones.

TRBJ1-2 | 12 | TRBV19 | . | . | TGTGCCAGTAGCACCTACAGGAACGGCTACACCTTC | CASSTYRNGYTF
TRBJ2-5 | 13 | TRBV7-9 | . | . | TGTGCCAGCAGCTCCAGCCTCCAAGAGACCCAGTACTTC | CASSSSLQETQYF
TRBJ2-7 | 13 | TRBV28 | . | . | TGTGCCACCGAAGGACAGAGCTCCTACGAGCAGTACTTC | CATEGQSSYEQYF
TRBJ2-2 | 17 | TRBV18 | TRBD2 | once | TGTGCCAGCTCACCGCCGGAGCGGGAGTTTGACACCGGGGAGCTGTTTTTT | CASSPPEREFDTGELFF
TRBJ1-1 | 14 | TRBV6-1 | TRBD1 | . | TGTGCCAGCAGTGAAGGACAGGGGAAACATGAAGCTTTCTTT | CASSEGQGKHEAFF
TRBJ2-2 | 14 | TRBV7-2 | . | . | TGTGCCAGCAGCCTCCCAGGGGACACCGGGGAGCTGTTTTTT | CASSLPGDTGELFF
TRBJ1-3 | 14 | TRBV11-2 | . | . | TGTGCCAGCAGCTTAGGAGGGGGGGAAAACACCATATATTTT | CASSLGGGENTIYF
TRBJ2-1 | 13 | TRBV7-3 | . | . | TGTGCCAGCAGCTCCCTCCGGGACGATGAGCAGTTCTTC | CASSSLRDDEQFF
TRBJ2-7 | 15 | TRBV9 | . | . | TGTGCCAGCAGCGTAGTGGCGGACGCGGGGTACGAGCAGTACTTC | CASSVVADAGYEQYF
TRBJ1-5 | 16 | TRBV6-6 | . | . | TGTGCCAGCAGTTATTGGGCGACTTCTTCTAATCAGCCCCAGCATTTT | CASSYWATSSNQPQHF
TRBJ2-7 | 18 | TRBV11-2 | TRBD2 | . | TGTGCCAGCAGCCAGGAGCTAGCGGGGGGGTCCCTGTTCTACGAGCAGTACTTC | CASSQELAGGSLFYEQYF
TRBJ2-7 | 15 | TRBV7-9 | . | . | TGTGCCAGCAGCAGGGGCACCGCGGGGCCCTACGAGCAGTACTTC | CASSRGTAGPYEQYF
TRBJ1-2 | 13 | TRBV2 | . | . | TGTGCCAGCAGTGAAAGGGGAGGACATGGCTACACCTTC | CASSERGGHGYTF
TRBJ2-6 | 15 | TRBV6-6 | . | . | TGTGCCAGCAGGAAAACAGTCTCTGGGGCCAACGTCCTGACTTTC | CASRKTVSGANVLTF
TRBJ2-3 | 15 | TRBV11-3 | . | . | TGTGCCAGCAGCTCCGGGACGGTTAGCACAGATACGCAGTATTTT | CASSSGTVSTDTQYF
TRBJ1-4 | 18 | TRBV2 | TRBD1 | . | TGTGCCAGCAGGGGCGGGGACAGGGGGCTCCATCATAATGAAAAACTGTTTTTT | CASRGGDRGLHHNEKLFF
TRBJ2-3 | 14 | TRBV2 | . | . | TGTGCCAGCACGCCAGGGGAGCTTACAGATACGCAGTATTTT | CASTPGELTDTQYF
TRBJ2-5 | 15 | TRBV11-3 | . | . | TGTGCCAGCCGGGCGCGTGGGGATGTGATGCAGACCCAGTACTTC | CASRARGDVMQTQYF
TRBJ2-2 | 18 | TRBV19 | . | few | TGTGCCAGTTACACAAGACTGACAGGCCTCGTTTTCACCGGGGAGCTGTTTTTT | CASYTRLTGLVFTGELFF
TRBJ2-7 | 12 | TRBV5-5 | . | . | TGTGCCAGCAGCTTGGCGGGGGCCGAGCAGTACTTC | CASSLAGAEQYF
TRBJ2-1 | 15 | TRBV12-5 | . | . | TGTGCTAGTGGTTTGGAACAACAGGCATTAGGTGAGCAGTTCTTC | CASGLEQQALGEQFF
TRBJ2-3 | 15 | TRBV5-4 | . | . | TGTGCCAGCAGCCACATCGCAAGCGGCACAGATACGCAGTATTTT | CASSHIASGTDTQYF
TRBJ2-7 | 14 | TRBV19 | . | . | TGTGCCAGTAGCCCAGCATCCACGGTCTACGAGCAGTACTTC | CASSPASTVYEQYF
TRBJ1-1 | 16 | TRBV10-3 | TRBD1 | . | TGTGCCATCAGCGGACAGGGGCCTGAGTTGAACACTGAAGCTTTCTTT | CAISGQGPELNTEAFF
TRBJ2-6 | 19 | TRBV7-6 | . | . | TGTGCCAGCAGCTTAGAGGTGGGCATGAACGACTCTGGGGCCAACGTCCTGACTTTC | CASSLEVGMNDSGANVLTF
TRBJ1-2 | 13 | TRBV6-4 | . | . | TGTGCCAGCAGTGGCGCAGGGTATGATGGCTACACCTTC | CASSGAGYDGYTF
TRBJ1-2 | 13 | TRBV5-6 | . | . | TGTGCCAGCAGCCATACCACATACTATGGCTACACCTTC | CASSHTTYYGYTF
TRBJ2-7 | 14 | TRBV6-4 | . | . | TGTGCCAGCAGTGAGGGCCGTGACGGCGGCGAGCAGTACTTC | CASSEGRDGGEQYF
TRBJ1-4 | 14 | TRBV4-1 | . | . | TGCGCCAGCAGCCAAGGGGCCCTCTCGGAAAAACTGTTTTTT | CASSQGALSEKLFF
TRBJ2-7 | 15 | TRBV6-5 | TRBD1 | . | TGTGCCAGCAGTTACTATAAAGGACAGGGTTACGAGCAGTACTTC | CASSYYKGQGYEQYF
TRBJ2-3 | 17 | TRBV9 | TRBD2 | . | TGTGCCAGCAGCGTGGGACTAGCGGGGGGGCGAGAAGATACGCAGTATTTT | CASSVGLAGGREDTQYF
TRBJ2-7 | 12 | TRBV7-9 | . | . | TGTGCCAGCAGCTTGAGCTCCTACGAGCAGTACTTC | CASSLSSYEQYF
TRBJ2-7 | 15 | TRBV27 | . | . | TGTGCCAGCAGTTACGCCACTGGGCCCCCCTACGAGCAGTACTTC | CASSYATGPPYEQYF